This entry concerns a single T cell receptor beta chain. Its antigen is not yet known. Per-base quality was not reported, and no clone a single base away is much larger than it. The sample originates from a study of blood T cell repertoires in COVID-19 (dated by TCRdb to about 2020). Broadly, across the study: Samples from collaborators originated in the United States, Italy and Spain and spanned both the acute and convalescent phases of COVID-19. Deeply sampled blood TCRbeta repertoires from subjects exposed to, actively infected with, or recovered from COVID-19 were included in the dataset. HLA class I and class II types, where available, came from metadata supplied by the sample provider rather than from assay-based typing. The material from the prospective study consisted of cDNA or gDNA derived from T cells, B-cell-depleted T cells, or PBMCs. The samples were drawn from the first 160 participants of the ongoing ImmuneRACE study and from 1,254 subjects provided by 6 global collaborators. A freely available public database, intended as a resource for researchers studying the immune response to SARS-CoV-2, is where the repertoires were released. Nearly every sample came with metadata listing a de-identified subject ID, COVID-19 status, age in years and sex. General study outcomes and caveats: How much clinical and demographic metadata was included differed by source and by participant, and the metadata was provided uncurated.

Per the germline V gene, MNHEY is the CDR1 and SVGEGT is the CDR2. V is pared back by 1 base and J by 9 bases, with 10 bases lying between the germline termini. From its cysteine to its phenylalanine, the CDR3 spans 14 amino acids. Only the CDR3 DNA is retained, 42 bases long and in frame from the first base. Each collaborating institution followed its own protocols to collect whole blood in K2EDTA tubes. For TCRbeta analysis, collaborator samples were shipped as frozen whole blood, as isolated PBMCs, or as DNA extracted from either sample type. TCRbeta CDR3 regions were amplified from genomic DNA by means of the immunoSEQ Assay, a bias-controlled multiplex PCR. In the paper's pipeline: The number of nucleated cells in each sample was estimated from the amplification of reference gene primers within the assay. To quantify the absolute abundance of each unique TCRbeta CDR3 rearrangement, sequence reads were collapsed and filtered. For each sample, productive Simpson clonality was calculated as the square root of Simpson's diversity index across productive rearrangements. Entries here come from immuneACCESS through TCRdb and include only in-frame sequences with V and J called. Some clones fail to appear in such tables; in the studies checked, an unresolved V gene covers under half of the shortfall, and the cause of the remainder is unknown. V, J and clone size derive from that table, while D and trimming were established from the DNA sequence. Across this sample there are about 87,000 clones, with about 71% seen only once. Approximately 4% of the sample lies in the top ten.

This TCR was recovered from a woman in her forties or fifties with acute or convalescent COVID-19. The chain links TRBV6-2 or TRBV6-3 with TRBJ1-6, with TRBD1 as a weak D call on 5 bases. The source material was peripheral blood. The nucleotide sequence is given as TGTGCCAGCAGTTACTATCACAGGTCTTCACCCCTCCACTTT. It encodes CASSYYHRSSPLHF.